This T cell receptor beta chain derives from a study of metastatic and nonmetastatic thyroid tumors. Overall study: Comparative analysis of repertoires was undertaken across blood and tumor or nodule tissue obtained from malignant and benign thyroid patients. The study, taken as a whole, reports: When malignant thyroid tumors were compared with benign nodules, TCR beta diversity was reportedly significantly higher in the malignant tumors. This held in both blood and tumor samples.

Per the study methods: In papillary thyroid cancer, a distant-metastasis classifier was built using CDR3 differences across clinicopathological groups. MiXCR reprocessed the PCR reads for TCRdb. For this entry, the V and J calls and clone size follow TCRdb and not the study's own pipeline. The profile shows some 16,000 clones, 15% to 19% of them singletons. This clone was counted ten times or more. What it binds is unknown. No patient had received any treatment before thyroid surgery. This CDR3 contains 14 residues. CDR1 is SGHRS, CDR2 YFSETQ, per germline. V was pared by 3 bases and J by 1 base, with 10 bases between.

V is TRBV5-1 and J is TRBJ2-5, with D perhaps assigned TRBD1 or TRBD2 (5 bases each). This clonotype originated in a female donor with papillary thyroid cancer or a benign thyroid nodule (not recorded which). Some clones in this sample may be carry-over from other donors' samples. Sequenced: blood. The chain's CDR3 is CASSSGTAQETQYF. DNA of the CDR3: TGCGCCAGCAGCTCAGGGACGGCCCAAGAGACCCAGTACTTC. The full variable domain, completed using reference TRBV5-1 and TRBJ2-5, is KAGVTQTPRYLIKTRGQQVTLSCSPISGHRSVSWYQQTPGQGLQFLFEYFSETQRNKGNFPGRFSGRQFSNSRSEMNVSTLELGDSALYLCASSSGTAQETQYFGPGTRLLVL.